One and the same sample provided the 23 T cell receptor beta chains below, sequenced in a study of T cells after yellow fever vaccination. TCRdb re-analysed the 5' RACE reads in MiXCR, keeping a single row per CDR3 protein. The sample has 300,000 or so distinct CDR3 sequences, 13% seen once. Material: CD4+ T cells sorted from PBMCs, obtained 45 days after the yellow fever booster vaccination. These receptors were collected from a man under 40 who received the YFV17D yellow fever vaccine.

This clonotype was counted only a few times. The rearrangement links TRBV11-2 to TRBJ2-2; D gene ambiguous. V lost 5 bases and J 6 bases, leaving 13 bases between the germline ends. The CDR3 spans 14 residues. Germline-derived CDR1 and CDR2 are SGHAT and FQNNGV. CDR3 in amino acids: CASSNQVGPGELFF. The CDR3 DNA reads TGTGCCAGCAGCAATCAGGTCGGGCCCGGGGAGCTGTTTTTT.

This clonotype was found a few times. In DNA, the CDR3 is TGCGCCAGCAGCTTGACTAGCCCCCATTTCAATGAGCAGTTCTTC. This sequence encodes CASSLTSPHFNEQFF. The chain couples TRBV5-1 to TRBJ2-1, with D possibly matching TRBD2 (6 bases). The CDR3 sequence is 15 residues long. V was shortened by 1 base and J by 6 bases, with 14 bases between the two germline ends. Germline-derived CDR1 and CDR2 are SGHRS and YFSETQ.

This clonotype was seen a few times. The rearrangement links TRBV27 to TRBJ1-1; D gene ambiguous. In germline, CDR1 is MNHEY, CDR2 SMNVEV (reference sequence). V gave up 3 bases and J gave up 2 bases, with 10 bases separating them. This CDR3 has 14 amino acids. The CDR3 DNA reads TGTGCCAGCAGTTTCGAACCTTTCAACACTGAAGCTTTCTTT. It encodes CASSFEPFNTEAFF.

This clonotype has more than one count but fewer than ten. V gene TRBV20-1 combines with J gene TRBJ1-2; D gene unclear. CDR1 and CDR2 (germline): DFQATT, SNEGSKA (reference sequence). Trimming removed 3 bases at V and 6 bases at J, with 14 bases between. This CDR3 spans 13 amino acids. The CDR3 sequence: CSASTASRDGYTF. DNA for the CDR3: TGCAGTGCTAGCACGGCCTCTCGCGATGGCTACACCTTC.

This clonotype was picked up a small number of times. The chain is built from TRBV7-2 and TRBJ2-3; D not resolved. Germline-derived CDR1 and CDR2 are SGHTA and FQGNSA. This CDR3 region has 13 residues. Trimming shortened V by 5 bases and J by 5 bases, and 11 bases separated the two germline ends. DNA for the CDR3: TGTGCCAGCAGCGCGGTTATTGGAGATACGCAGTATTTT. Translation gives CASSAVIGDTQYF. Using reference TRBV7-2 and TRBJ2-3 for the parts outside the CDR3, the full variable domain is GAGVSQSPSNKVTEKGKDVELRCDPISGHTALYWYRQSLGQGLEFLIYFQGNSAPDKSGLPSDRFSAERTGGSVSTLTIQRTQQEDSAVYLCASSAVIGDTQYFGPGTRLTVL.

This rearrangement joins TRBV15 to TRBJ2-7; 10 bases are a match to TRBD2. The CDR3 runs to 16 residues. CDR1 is LNHNV, CDR2 YYDKDF, per germline (reference sequence). V shed 0 bases, J shed 8 bases, and the junction held 10 bases outside the gene matches. Here the CDR3 DNA reads TGTGCCACCAGCAGAGATAGAGCGGGAGGGATTCCGAAGCAGTACTTC. The encoded protein is CATSRDRAGGIPKQYF.

There are a few counts of this clonotype. The chain has TRBV5-6 and TRBJ2-2; D unclear. The germline V and J ends were trimmed by 0 bases and 1 base, with 7 bases remaining between them. This CDR3 contains 15 residues. The germline gives CDR1 SGHDT, CDR2 YYEEEE. The CDR3 DNA is TGTGCCAGCAGCTTGGTGGGCAGGAACACCGGGGAGCTGTTTTTT. This sequence encodes CASSLVGRNTGELFF.

The V gene is TRBV3-1, the J gene TRBJ2-2; D might be TRBD2 (5 bases). The V end was cut by 4 bases, the J end by 2 bases, with 14 bases between. The CDR3 covers 16 residues. Germline CDR1 reads LGHDT; CDR2 reads YNNKEL (reference sequence). CDR3 in amino acids: CASSPPGSPNTGELFF. In nucleotides, the CDR3 is TGTGCCAGCAGCCCCCCGGGGAGCCCCAACACCGGGGAGCTGTTTTTT.

The CDR3 sequence is CASSPVKVPYEQYF. Written as DNA, the CDR3 is TGTGCCAGCAGTCCCGTGAAGGTACCCTACGAGCAGTACTTC. The V gene is TRBV12-3 or TRBV12-4, the J gene TRBJ2-7; D gene uncertain. V lost 5 bases, J lost 2 bases, and 13 bases lay in between. The CDR3 covers 14 residues.

This clonotype was counted between two and nine times. The V call is TRBV7-2, the J call TRBJ2-5; 7 bases map to TRBD2. The CDR3 contains 16 residues. J was trimmed by 0 bases and V by 2 bases; bases with no gene match: 6. The germline V gene encodes CDR1 SGHTA and CDR2 FQGNSA. The CDR3 bases are TGTGCCAGCAGCTTACGGGCTAGCGGAGACCAAGAGACCCAGTACTTC. Its translation is CASSLRASGDQETQYF.

This clonotype was detected a few times. In nucleotides, the CDR3 is TGTGCCAGCAGCTTGCTAGGGGTAGAGACCCAGTACTTC. Protein product: CASSLLGVETQYF. The chain couples TRBV5-8 to TRBJ2-5; tentative D call: TRBD1 (5 bases). The CDR3 has 13 amino acids. CDR1 SGHTS and CDR2 YDEGEE come from the germline V gene. Trimming took 1 base from V and 4 from J, leaving 8 bases between them.

A few counts support this clonotype. This chain links TRBV5-1 with TRBJ2-1; D remains unclear. The CDR3 runs to 13 residues. CDR1 is SGHRS, CDR2 YFSETQ, per germline. Trimming stripped 3 bases from V and 7 bases from J, with 11 bases between. CDR3 protein: CASSSLEANEQFF. The CDR3 bases are TGCGCCAGCAGCTCGCTAGAGGCGAATGAGCAGTTCTTC.

This clonotype was seen a few times. The chain joins TRBV20-1 to TRBJ2-7; D is unclear. V lost 6 bases and J lost 5, with 17 bases in between. CDR1 DFQATT and CDR2 SNEGSKA come from the germline V gene (reference sequence). CDR3 length: 13 amino acids. In nucleotides, the CDR3 is TGCAGTGCCGCCAATCGCCCGGGTGACGAGCAGTACTTC. Protein sequence: CSAANRPGDEQYF.

This clonotype was seen a few times. This rearrangement joins TRBV7-2 to TRBJ2-5; D is unresolved. The CDR3 has 14 residues. Trimming shortened V by 4 bases and J by 4 bases, and 13 bases separated the two germline ends. The V gene's germline CDR1 is SGHTA and CDR2 FQGNSA. The CDR3 is CASSSQAGRETQYF. As DNA, the CDR3 is TGTGCCAGCAGCTCTCAGGCCGGACGAGAGACCCAGTACTTC.

This clonotype was counted a few times. The DNA is left out, because the CDR3 cannot be placed on it with certainty; the CDR3 is given as TCRdb lists it. The chain combines TRBV21-1 with TRBJ2-2; the table names TRBD2, a call not compared with the DNA. TRBV21-1 is classified as a pseudogene. Including both end residues, the CDR3 is 17 amino acids long. The CDR3 here is CASSEVGSGSNTGELFF.

This clonotype appeared a few times. This rearrangement joins TRBV5-1 to TRBJ2-7; D gene unclear. The CDR3 extends over 15 amino acids. Per the germline V gene, CDR1 is SGHRS and CDR2 is YFSETQ. V was clipped by 1 base and J by 0 bases, with 11 bases between them. This chain's CDR3 is CASSLTGSSSYEQYF. CDR3 sequence (DNA): TGCGCCAGCAGCTTGACCGGATCTAGCTCCTACGAGCAGTACTTC.

This clonotype turned up a few times. For the CDR3, the DNA is TGTGCCAGCAGCGGAATAGCGGGAGTCACCGGGGAGCTGTTTTTT. This translates into CASSGIAGVTGELFF. The chain links TRBV6-5 to TRBJ2-2; 9 positions agree with TRBD2. Germline values: CDR1 MNHEY, CDR2 SVGAGI. Losses at the gene ends were 6 bases for V and 4 bases for J; bases not matched to a gene: 6. The CDR3 has 15 residues.

This clonotype showed up just a few times. The chain carries TRBV28 and TRBJ2-5, with TRBD2 identical over 14 bases. Germline-derived CDR1 and CDR2 are MDHEN and SYDVKM. The CDR3 totals 15 residues. The V segment lost 3 bases and the J segment 7 bases; nucleotides outside the gene matches: 4. CDR3 sequence: CASSFGTSGRGTQYF. The CDR3 region has the DNA TGTGCCAGCAGTTTTGGGACTAGCGGGAGAGGGACCCAGTACTTC.

This clonotype has more than one count but fewer than ten. The chain has TRBV7-2 and TRBJ2-2; 10 nucleotides align to TRBD1. The J segment lost 6 bases and the V segment lost 2 bases, leaving 6 bases of the junction unmatched. In germline, CDR1 is SGHTA, CDR2 FQGNSA. This CDR3 spans 16 amino acids. As DNA, the CDR3 is TGTGCCAGCAGCTTACTGGGGACAGGGGAGGCCGGGGAGCTGTTTTTT. It codes for CASSLLGTGEAGELFF.

This clonotype was seen once. The rearrangement links TRBV4-1 to TRBJ2-7; D is ambiguous. V was shortened by 1 base and J by 0 bases, with 10 bases between the two germline ends. CDR1 is MGHRA, CDR2 YSYEKL, per germline. This CDR3 has 15 residues. The CDR3 nucleotides read TGCGCCAGCAGCCAAGCCCCGGACCGCTCCTACGAGCAGTACTTC. Its protein is CASSQAPDRSYEQYF.

The gene calls are TRBV19 and TRBJ2-2, with 8 bases fitting TRBD2. J was trimmed by 6 bases and V by 6 bases; bases with no gene match: 12. The CDR3 spans 16 residues. Germline V gene data show CDR1 as LNHDA and CDR2 as SQIVND (reference sequence). In DNA form, the CDR3 reads TGTGCCAGTAGCACCGGGACTAGTGGATTCTCCGGGGAGCTGTTTTTT. Protein product: CASSTGTSGFSGELFF.

This clonotype was recorded at least ten times. V and J are TRBV12-3 or TRBV12-4 and TRBJ1-6; possibly TRBD1 for D (6 bases). Trimming pared 5 bases from V and 9 bases from J, leaving 20 bases between. This CDR3 region has 16 residues. The CDR3 DNA sequence: TGTGCCAGCAGTCCCCTTCTGGGTGGGGGCATTTCACCCCTCCACTTT. As protein: CASSPLLGGGISPLHF.

The chain has TRBV12-3 or TRBV12-4 and TRBJ2-1; 7 nucleotides match TRBD2. The CDR3 is 15 amino acids. J was trimmed by 2 bases and V by 1 base; bases with no gene match: 2. The CDR3 is CASSLGGLTYNEQFF. The CDR3 DNA follows: TGTGCCAGCAGTTTAGGGGGACTAACCTACAATGAGCAGTTCTTC.